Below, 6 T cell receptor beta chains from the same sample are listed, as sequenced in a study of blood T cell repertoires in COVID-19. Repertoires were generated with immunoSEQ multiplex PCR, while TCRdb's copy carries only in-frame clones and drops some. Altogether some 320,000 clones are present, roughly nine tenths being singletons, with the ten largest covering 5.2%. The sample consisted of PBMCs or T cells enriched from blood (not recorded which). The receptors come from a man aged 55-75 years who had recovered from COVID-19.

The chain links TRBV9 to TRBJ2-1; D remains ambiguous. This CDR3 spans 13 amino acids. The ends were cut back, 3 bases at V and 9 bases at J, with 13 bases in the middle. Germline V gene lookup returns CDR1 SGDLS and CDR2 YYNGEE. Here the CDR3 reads CASSAASTGEQFF. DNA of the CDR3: TGTGCCAGCAGCGCCGCAAGTACCGGTGAGCAGTTCTTC.

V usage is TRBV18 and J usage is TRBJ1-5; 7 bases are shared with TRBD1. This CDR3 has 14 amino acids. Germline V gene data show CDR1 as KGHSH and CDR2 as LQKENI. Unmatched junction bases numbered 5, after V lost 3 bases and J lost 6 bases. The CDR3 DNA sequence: TGTGCCAGCTCACCTGTATCAGGGGGTCAGCCCCAGCATTTT. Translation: CASSPVSGGQPQHF.

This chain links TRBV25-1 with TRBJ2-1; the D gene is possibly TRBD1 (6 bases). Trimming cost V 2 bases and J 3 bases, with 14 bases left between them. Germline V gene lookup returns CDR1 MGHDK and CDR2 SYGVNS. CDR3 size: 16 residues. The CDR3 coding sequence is TGTGCCAGCAGTGAAGCACAGGGAAGGAACTACAATGAGCAGTTCTTC. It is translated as CASSEAQGRNYNEQFF.

The CDR3 here is CASNKVEGAIVYGYTF. As DNA, the CDR3 is TGTGCCAGCAACAAAGTGGAGGGGGCGATTGTCTATGGCTACACCTTC. This chain uses TRBV21-1 with TRBJ1-2; the table's D call, TRBD1, was not checked against the DNA. TRBV21-1 is annotated as a pseudogene. This CDR3 spans 16 amino acids.

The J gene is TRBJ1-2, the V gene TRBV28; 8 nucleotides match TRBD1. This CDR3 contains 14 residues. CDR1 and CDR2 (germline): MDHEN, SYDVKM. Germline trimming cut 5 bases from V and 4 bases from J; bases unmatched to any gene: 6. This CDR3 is CASSPQTGGYGYTF. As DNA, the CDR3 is TGTGCCAGCAGTCCACAAACAGGGGGCTATGGCTACACCTTC.

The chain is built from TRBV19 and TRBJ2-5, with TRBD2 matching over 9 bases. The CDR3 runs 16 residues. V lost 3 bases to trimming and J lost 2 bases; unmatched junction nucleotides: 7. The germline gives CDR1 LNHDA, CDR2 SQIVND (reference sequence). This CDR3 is CASSMGREGVQETQYF. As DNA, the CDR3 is TGTGCCAGTAGTATGGGGCGGGAGGGGGTTCAAGAGACCCAGTACTTC.